These 11 T cell receptor beta chains were sequenced from one sample in a study of cytomegalovirus exposure and HLA in healthy donors. This table comes from immunoSEQ multiplex PCR, and its TCRdb copy is limited to in-frame clones, with some not included. The sample yields 150,000 to 200,000 clones, more than 80% seen once. Sequencing was done on a sample of PBMCs. The receptors originated from a man between 18 and 29 years old in good health and CMV-seropositive.

The chain carries TRBV28 and TRBJ1-5, with D perhaps matching TRBD1 (6 bases). With 8 bases removed from V and 9 bases from J, the gap between germline ends came to 14 bases. The CDR3 contains 12 residues. Germline-derived CDR1 and CDR2 are MDHEN and SYDVKM. The CDR3 sequence: CASGQPGGPQHF. CDR3 nucleotide sequence: TGTGCCAGCGGACAGCCGGGTGGGCCCCAGCATTTT.

The chain joins TRBV5-1 to TRBJ2-7; TRBD2 aligns across 8 bases. Trimming at V came to 4 bases and at J to 6 bases, leaving 12 bases not matched to a gene. Germline CDR1 reads SGHRS; CDR2 reads YFSETQ. The CDR3 runs to 15 residues. CDR3 sequence: CASSPPRERELEQYF. The CDR3 bases are TGCGCCAGCAGCCCGCCCCGAGAGCGGGAGCTCGAGCAGTACTTC.

The count of this clone is one. This chain links TRBV7-3 with TRBJ2-1, with D perhaps matching TRBD1 (5 bases). V was pared by 6 bases and J by 0 bases, with 18 bases between. The germline gives CDR1 SGHTA, CDR2 FQGTGA. The length of the CDR3 is 17 residues. CDR3 nucleotide sequence: TGTGCCAGCAGACGTCCCGCGAGGACACGCTCCTACAATGAGCAGTTCTTC. This codes for CASRRPARTRSYNEQFF.

The CDR3 here is CASSDLSTDTQYF. CDR3 in DNA: TGTGCCAGCAGTGATCTCAGCACAGATACGCAGTATTTT. This chain connects TRBV2 to TRBJ2-3; D uncertain. The V gene's germline CDR1 is SNHLY and CDR2 FYNNEI. This CDR3 comprises 13 residues. Trimming removed 3 bases from V and 0 bases from J, with 4 bases in between.

Worth noting for this clone: The same CDR3 can be traced to other DNA sequences in this sample. The chain carries TRBV27 and TRBJ2-7; D is ambiguous. This CDR3 is 11 amino acids long. The V end lost 4 bases, the J end lost 3 bases, and 4 bases lay between the germline ends. Looked up from germline, CDR1 is MNHEY and CDR2 is SMNVEV (reference sequence). The CDR3 loop reads CASSSRYEQYF. In DNA, the CDR3 is TGTGCCAGCAGTTCCCGCTACGAGCAGTACTTC.

The rearrangement joins TRBV19 to TRBJ1-1; TRBD1 aligns across 7 bases. The CDR3 runs to 15 residues. With V trimmed by 3 bases and J by 1 base, 5 bases remained unmatched. The germline CDR1 and CDR2 sequences are LNHDA and SQIVND (reference sequence). The CDR3 protein is CASSMRDSWNTEAFF. CDR3 DNA: TGTGCCAGTAGTATGAGGGACAGCTGGAACACTGAAGCTTTCTTT.

The chain is built from TRBV27 and TRBJ1-5; possibly TRBD1 for D (5 bases). The CDR3 length is 17 residues. CDR1 is MNHEY and CDR2 is SMNVEV in the germline V gene (reference sequence). V lost 5 bases and J lost 0, with 17 bases in between. In nucleotides, the CDR3 is TGTGCCAGCAGTCCGCGGGGGTGGAGCTATAGCAATCAGCCCCAGCATTTT. The encoded protein is CASSPRGWSYSNQPQHF.

This clone was seen a single time. The chain uses TRBV19 and TRBJ2-4; D unclear. Trimming pared 7 bases from V and 7 bases from J, leaving 14 bases between. Germline lookup yields CDR1 LNHDA and CDR2 SQIVND (reference sequence). The CDR3 has 13 residues. This CDR3 reads CASTYPGGNIQYF. Written as DNA, the CDR3 is TGTGCCAGTACCTACCCCGGCGGCAACATTCAGTACTTC. The whole variable domain, filled in from reference TRBV19 and TRBJ2-4, reads DGGITQSPKYLFRKEGQNVTLSCEQNLNHDAMYWYRQDPGQGLRLIYYSQIVNDFQKGDIAEGYSVSREKKESFPLTVTSAQKNPTAFYLCASTYPGGNIQYFGAGTRLSVL.

The chain uses TRBV30 and TRBJ1-4; D possibly corresponds to TRBD1 (6 bases). This CDR3 region has 12 residues. The germline V and J ends were trimmed by 4 bases and 8 bases, with 11 bases remaining between them. Looked up from germline, CDR1 is GTSNPN and CDR2 is SVGIG (reference sequence). This CDR3 reads CAWNPGGEKLFF. The DNA of the CDR3 is TGTGCCTGGAACCCTGGGGGCGAAAAACTGTTTTTT.

CDR3 bases: TGTGCCAGCAACCCTCGGACAGGGGACTACGAGCAGTACTTC. Translating gives CASNPRTGDYEQYF. This rearrangement joins TRBV2 to TRBJ2-7, with TRBD1 matching 9 bases. The J segment lost 3 bases and the V segment lost 7 bases, leaving 7 bases of the junction unmatched. The CDR3 has 14 amino acids. Germline CDR1 reads SNHLY; CDR2 reads FYNNEI.

This chain links TRBV6-1 with TRBJ2-7; 10 nucleotides agree with TRBD1. J gave up 6 bases and V 10 bases, and 9 bases lay outside the gene matches. CDR1 and CDR2 from the germline V gene are MNHNS and SASEGT. This CDR3 has 13 residues. The CDR3 DNA reads as TGTGCCATAAGGACGGGACAGGGGACCGAGCAGTACTTC. Residues: CAIRTGQGTEQYF.